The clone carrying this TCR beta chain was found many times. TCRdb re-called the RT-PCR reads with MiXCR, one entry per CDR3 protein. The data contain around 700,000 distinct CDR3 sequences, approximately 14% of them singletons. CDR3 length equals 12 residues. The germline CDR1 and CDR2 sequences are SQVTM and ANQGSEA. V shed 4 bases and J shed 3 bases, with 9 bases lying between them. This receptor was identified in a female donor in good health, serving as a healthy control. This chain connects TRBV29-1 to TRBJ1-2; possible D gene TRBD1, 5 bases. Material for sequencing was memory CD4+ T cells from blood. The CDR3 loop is CSVVRGDYGYTF. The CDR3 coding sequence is TGCAGCGTTGTGAGGGGTGACTATGGCTACACCTTC.